Many counts were recorded for the clone carrying this T cell receptor (beta chain). This CDR3 comprises 13 residues. Per germline, CDR1 MNHNS and CDR2 SASEGT. The germline V and J ends were trimmed by 7 bases and 5 bases, with 14 bases remaining between them. This sample's TCRbeta library carried unique molecular identifier barcodes. From the PCR reads, TCRdb called clonotypes with MiXCR, one entry per CDR3 protein. The sample carries hundreds of thousands of distinct CDR3 sequences, approximately 12% recorded once. The entry originates in a study of T-cell reconstitution after alpha-beta-depleted transplantation in children.

This TCR came from a human donor who donated a stem cell graft to a child with acute lymphoblastic leukemia. The V call is TRBV6-1, the J call TRBJ2-5; D is unresolved. Sequencing was performed on PBMCs from the stem cell graft donor, taken from the stem cell graft. CDR3 protein: CASTSWGFETQYF. The DNA for the CDR3 is TGTGCCAGCACCAGCTGGGGATTCGAGACCCAGTACTTC.